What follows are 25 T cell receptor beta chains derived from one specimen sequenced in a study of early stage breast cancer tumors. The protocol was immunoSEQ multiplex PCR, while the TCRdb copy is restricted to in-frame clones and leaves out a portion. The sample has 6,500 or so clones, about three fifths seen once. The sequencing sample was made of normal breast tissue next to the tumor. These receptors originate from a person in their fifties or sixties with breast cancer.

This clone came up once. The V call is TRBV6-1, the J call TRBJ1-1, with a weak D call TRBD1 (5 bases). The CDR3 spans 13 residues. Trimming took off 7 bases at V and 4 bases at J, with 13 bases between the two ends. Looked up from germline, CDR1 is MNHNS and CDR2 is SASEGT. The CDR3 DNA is TGTGCCAGCAAAATTAGGGGACCCACTGAAGCTTTCTTT. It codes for CASKIRGPTEAFF.

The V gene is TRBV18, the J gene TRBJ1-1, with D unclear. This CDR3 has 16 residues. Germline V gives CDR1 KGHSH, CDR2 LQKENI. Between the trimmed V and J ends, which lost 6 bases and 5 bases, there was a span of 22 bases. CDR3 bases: TGTGCCAGCTCCCTGGTCGGAAGGGAGGTCGTTACTGAAGCTTTCTTT. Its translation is CASSLVGREVVTEAFF. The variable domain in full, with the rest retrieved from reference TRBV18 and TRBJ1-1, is NAGVMQNPRHLVRRRGQEARLRCSPMKGHSHVYWYRQLPEEGLKFMVYLQKENIIDESGMPKERFSAEFPKEGPSILRIQQVVRGDSAAYFCASSLVGREVVTEAFFGQGTRLTVV.

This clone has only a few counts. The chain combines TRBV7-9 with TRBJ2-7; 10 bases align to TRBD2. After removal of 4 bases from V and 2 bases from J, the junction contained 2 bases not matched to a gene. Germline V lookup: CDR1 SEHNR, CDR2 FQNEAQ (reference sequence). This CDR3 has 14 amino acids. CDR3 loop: CASSYGLAAYEQYF. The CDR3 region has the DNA TGTGCCAGCAGCTATGGACTAGCGGCCTACGAGCAGTACTTC.

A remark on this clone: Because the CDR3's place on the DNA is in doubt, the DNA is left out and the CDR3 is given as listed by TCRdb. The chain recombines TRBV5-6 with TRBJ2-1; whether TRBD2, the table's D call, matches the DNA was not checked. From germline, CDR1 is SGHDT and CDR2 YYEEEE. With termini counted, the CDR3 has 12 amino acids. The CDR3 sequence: CASSFGPGKQFF.

The CDR3 DNA follows: TGTGCCAGCAGCACTACCGGGGGGGGTTACACCGGGGAGCTGTTTTTT. This translates into CASSTTGGGYTGELFF. The chain carries TRBV7-3 and TRBJ2-2, with 8 bases fitting TRBD2. Germline assignment: CDR1 SGHTA and CDR2 FQGTGA. The ends lost 5 bases at V and 3 bases at J; junction bases unmatched: 8. This CDR3 is built from 16 residues.

The CDR3: CASSLGPSGTQYF. The CDR3 DNA sequence: TGTGCCAGCAGCTTAGGGCCCTCGGGTACGCAGTATTTT. V usage is TRBV7-2 and J usage is TRBJ2-3; D unresolved. Germline V CDR1 and CDR2: SGHTA, FQGNSA. V lost 1 base and J lost 8, with 10 bases in between. This CDR3 region has 13 residues.

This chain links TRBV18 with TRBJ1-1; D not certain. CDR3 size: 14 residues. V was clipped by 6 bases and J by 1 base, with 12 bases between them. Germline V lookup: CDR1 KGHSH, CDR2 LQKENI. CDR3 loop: CASSPDRGNTEAFF. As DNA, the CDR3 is TGTGCCAGCTCGCCCGACCGCGGGAACACTGAAGCTTTCTTT. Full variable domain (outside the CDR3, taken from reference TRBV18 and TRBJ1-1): NAGVMQNPRHLVRRRGQEARLRCSPMKGHSHVYWYRQLPEEGLKFMVYLQKENIIDESGMPKERFSAEFPKEGPSILRIQQVVRGDSAAYFCASSPDRGNTEAFFGQGTRLTVV.

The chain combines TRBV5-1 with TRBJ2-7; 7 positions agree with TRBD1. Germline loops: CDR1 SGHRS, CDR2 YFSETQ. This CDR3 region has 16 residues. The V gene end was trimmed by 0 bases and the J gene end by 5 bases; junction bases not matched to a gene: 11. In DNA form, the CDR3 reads TGCGCCAGCAGCTTGGGTACAGGGGCCTTAAGGAACGAGCAGTACTTC. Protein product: CASSLGTGALRNEQYF.

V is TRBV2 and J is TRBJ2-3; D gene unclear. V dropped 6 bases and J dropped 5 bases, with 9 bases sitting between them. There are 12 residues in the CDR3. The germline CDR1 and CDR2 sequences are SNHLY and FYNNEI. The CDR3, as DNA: TGTGCCAGCAGGAGACCCGTAGATACGCAGTATTTT. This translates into CASRRPVDTQYF.

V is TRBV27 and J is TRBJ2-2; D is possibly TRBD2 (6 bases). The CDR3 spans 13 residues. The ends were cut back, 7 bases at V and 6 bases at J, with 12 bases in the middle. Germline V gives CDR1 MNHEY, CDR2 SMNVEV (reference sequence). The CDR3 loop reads CASTGLNSGELFF. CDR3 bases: TGTGCCAGCACAGGACTAAACTCCGGGGAGCTGTTTTTT.

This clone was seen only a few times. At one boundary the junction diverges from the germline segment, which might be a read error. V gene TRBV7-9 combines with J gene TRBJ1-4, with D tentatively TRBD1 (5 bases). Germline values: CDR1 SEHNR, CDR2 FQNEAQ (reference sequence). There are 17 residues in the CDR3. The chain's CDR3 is CASSQDGIWGTNEKLFF. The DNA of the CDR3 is TGCGCCAGCAGCCAAGATGGGATTTGGGGCACTAATGAAAAACTGTTTTTT. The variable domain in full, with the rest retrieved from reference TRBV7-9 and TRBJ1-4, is DTGVSQNPRHKITKRGQNVTFRCDPISEHNRLYWYRQTLGQGPEFLTYFQNEAQLEKSRLLSDRFSAERPKGSFSTLEIQRTEQGDSAMYLCASSQDGIWGTNEKLFFGSGTQLSVL.

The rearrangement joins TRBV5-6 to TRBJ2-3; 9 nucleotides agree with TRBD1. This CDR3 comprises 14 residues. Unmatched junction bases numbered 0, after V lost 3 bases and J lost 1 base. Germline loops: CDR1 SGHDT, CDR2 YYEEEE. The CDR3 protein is CASSWDRGTDTQYF. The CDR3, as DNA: TGTGCCAGCAGCTGGGACAGGGGCACAGATACGCAGTATTTT.

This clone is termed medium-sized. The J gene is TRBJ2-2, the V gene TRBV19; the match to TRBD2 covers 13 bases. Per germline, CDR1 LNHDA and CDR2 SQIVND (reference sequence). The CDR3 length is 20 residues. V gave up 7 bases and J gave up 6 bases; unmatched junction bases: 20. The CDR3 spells CASNKNPGLAGYGFSGELFF. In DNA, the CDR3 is TGTGCCAGTAACAAGAACCCGGGACTAGCGGGATACGGGTTCTCCGGGGAGCTGTTTTTT.

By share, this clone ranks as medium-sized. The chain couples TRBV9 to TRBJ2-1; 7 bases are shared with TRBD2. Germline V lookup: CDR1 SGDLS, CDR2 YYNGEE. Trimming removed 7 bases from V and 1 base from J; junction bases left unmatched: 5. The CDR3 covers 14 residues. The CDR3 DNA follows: TGTGCCAGCGCCCCCGGGGGGTCCTACAATGAGCAGTTCTTC. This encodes CASAPGGSYNEQFF.

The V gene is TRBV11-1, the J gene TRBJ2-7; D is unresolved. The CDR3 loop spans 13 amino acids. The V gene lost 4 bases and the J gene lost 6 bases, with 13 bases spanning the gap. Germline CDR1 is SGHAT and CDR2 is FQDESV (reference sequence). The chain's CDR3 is CASSSGPLREQYF. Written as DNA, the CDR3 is TGTGCCAGCAGCTCCGGGCCATTACGCGAGCAGTACTTC.

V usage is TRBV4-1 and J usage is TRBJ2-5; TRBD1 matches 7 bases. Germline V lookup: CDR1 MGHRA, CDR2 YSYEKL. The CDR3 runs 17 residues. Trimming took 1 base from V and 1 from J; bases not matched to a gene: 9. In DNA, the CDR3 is TGCGCCAGCAGCCAAGGTAGGCCGGACAGGCTCCAAGAGACCCAGTACTTC. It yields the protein CASSQGRPDRLQETQYF.

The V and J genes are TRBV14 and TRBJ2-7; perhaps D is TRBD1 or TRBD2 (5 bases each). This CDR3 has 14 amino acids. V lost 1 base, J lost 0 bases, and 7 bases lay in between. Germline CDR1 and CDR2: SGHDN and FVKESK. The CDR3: CASSQGDVSYEQYF. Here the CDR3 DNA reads TGTGCCAGCAGCCAAGGGGACGTCTCCTACGAGCAGTACTTC.

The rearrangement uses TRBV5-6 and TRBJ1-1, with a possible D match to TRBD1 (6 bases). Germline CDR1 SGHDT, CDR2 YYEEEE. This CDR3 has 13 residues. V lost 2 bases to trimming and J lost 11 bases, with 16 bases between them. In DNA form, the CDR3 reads TGTGCCAGCAGCTTACGGGGGGGCCCGGAGGCTTTCTTT. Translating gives CASSLRGGPEAFF. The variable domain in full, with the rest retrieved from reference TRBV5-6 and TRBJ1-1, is DAGVTQSPTHLIKTRGQQVTLRCSPKSGHDTVSWYQQALGQGPQFIFQYYEEEERQRGNFPDRFSGHQFPNYSSELNVNALLLGDSALYLCASSLRGGPEAFFGQGTRLTVV.

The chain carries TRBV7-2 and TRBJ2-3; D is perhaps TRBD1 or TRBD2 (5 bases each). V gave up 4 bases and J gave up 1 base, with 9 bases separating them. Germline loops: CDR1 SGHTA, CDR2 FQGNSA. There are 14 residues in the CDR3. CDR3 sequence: CASSWDPRTDTQYF. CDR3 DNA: TGTGCCAGCAGCTGGGACCCCCGCACAGATACGCAGTATTTT.

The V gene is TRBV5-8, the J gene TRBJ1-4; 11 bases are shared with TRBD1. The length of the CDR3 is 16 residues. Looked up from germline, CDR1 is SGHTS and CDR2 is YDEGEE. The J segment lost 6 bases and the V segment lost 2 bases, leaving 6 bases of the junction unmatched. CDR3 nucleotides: TGTGCCAGCAGCTTTCGGCCGGGACAGGGGGATGAAAAACTGTTTTTT. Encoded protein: CASSFRPGQGDEKLFF.

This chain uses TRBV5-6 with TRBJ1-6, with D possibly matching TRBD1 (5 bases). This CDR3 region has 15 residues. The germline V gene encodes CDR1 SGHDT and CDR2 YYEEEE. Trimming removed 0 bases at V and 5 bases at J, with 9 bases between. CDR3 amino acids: CASSLGGRHNSPLHF. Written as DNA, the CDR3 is TGTGCCAGCAGCTTGGGGGGACGGCATAATTCACCCCTCCACTTT.

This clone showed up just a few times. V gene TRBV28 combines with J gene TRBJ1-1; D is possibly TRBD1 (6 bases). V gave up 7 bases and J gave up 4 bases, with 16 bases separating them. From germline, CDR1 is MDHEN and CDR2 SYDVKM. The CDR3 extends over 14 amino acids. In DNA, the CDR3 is TGTGCCAGCAAGGGGGGGGGCGTAGGCACTGAAGCTTTCTTT. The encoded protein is CASKGGGVGTEAFF.

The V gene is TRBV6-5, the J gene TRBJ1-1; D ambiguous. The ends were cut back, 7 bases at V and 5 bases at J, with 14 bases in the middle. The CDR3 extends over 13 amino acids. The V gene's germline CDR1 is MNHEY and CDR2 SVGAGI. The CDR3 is CASTLNKGTEAFF. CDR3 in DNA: TGTGCCAGCACCCTAAACAAAGGAACTGAAGCTTTCTTT.

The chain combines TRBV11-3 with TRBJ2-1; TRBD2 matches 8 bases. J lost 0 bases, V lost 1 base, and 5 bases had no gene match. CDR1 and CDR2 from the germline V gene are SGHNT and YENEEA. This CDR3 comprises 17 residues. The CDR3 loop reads CASSLATGLGSYNEQFF. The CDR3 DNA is TGTGCCAGCAGCTTAGCTACGGGACTAGGCTCCTACAATGAGCAGTTCTTC. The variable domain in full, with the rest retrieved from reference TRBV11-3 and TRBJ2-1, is EAGVVQSPRYKIIEKKQPVAFWCNPISGHNTLYWYLQNLGQGPELLIRYENEEAVDDSQLPKDRFSAERLKGVDSTLKIQPAELGDSAVYLCASSLATGLGSYNEQFFGPGTRLTVL.

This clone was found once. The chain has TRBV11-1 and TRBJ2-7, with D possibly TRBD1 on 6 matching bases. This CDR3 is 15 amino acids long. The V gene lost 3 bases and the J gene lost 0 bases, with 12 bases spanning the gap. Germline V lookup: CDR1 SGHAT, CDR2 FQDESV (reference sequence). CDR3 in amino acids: CASSFRGSSSYEQYF. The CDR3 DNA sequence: TGTGCCAGCAGCTTCAGGGGCTCCAGCTCCTACGAGCAGTACTTC.